This T cell receptor beta chain was observed in a study of T cell changes during pregnancy in multiple sclerosis. This table comes from immunoSEQ multiplex PCR, and its TCRdb copy is limited to in-frame clones, with some not included. The repertoire holds approximately 9,100 clones, with 80% to 90% as singletons. The CDR3 consists of 14 residues. V lost 5 bases and J lost 12; bases outside the gene matches: 15. Germline loops: CDR1 SEHNR, CDR2 FQNEAQ (reference sequence). The V gene is TRBV7-9, the J gene TRBJ1-2; 7 bases are a match to TRBD1. This TCR came from a female donor in good health, enrolled as a control in a pregnancy study. Sequenced material: CD8+ T cells from peripheral blood mononuclear cells, taken in the first trimester of pregnancy. The CDR3 protein is CASSPKWWQGDDTF. The CDR3 DNA is TGTGCCAGCAGCCCCAAATGGTGGCAGGGGGATGACACCTTC.